The present TCR beta chain was sequenced within a study of cytomegalovirus exposure and HLA in healthy donors. Study-level results: Analysis was carried out at a later point, and it linked a missense DCLRE1C variant to TCR beta V- and J-gene trimming. No immune exposure information besides CMV serostatus was available. A likely sequencing artifact accounted for one observed cluster of highly shared sequence variants. An Asian-associated ancestry cluster reportedly showed fewer N-insertions than the roughly 670-donor mean in a later analysis.

The PCR contained 60 Vbeta and 13 Jbeta primers. Sequencing was performed with immunoSEQ multiplex PCR; in TCRdb, only in-frame clones are kept and a portion is missing. The sample has fewer than 150,000 clones, 60% to 85% seen once. There are 15 residues in the CDR3. V lost 2 bases, J lost 7 bases, and 5 bases stayed unmatched. This clone was counted a few times. The antigen remains unidentified. This TCR derives from a man aged 18 to 29 in good health and CMV-seronegative. The chain recombines TRBV23-1 with TRBJ1-5; 10 bases map to TRBD1. TRBV23-1 is reported as an ORF; its role is uncertain. Sequencing used PBMCs. This CDR3 is CASSQETGGRQPQHF. The CDR3 DNA sequence: TGCGCCAGCAGTCAAGAGACAGGGGGCAGACAGCCCCAGCATTTT.